Below, one T cell receptor beta chain is given with its context. The germline CDR1 and CDR2 sequences are SGDLS and YYNGEE. Trimming removed 4 bases from V and 3 bases from J; junction bases left unmatched: 5. The CDR3 runs 16 residues. These data are taken from a study of blood T cell repertoires in COVID-19. Per the original methods: Amplification of reference gene primers provided the estimated nucleated cell counts. The repertoire was sequenced with immunoSEQ multiplex PCR; TCRdb's copy has only in-frame clones and lacks some. V and J calls and clone size are given by that table; D and trimming were obtained from the DNA. The table has roughly 350,000 clones, roughly 90% seen once; the top ten hold roughly 18%.

Sequencing was carried out using PBMCs or T cells enriched from blood (not recorded which). The rearrangement uses TRBV9 and TRBJ2-1, with 12 bases lining up with TRBD2. This receptor was identified in a woman in her 30s who had recovered from COVID-19. For the CDR3, the DNA is TGTGCCAGCAGCCGGCTAGCGGGAGGGGGCTACAATGAGCAGTTCTTC. As protein: CASSRLAGGGYNEQFF.